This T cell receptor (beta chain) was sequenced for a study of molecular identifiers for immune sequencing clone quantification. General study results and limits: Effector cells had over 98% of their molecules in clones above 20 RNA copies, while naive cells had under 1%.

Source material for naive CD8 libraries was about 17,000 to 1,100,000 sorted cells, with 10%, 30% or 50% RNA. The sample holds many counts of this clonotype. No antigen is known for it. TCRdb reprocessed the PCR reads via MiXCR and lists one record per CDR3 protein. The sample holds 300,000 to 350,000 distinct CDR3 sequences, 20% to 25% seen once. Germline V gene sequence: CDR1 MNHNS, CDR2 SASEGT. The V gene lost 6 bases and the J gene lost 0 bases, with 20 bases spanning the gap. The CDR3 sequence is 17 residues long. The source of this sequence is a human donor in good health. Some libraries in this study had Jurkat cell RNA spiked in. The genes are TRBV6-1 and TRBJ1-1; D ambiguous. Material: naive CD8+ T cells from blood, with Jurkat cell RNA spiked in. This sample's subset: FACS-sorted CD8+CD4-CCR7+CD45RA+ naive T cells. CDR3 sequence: CASRTPAASKLNTEAFF. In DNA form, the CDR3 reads TGTGCCAGCAGGACACCAGCCGCATCGAAACTGAACACTGAAGCTTTCTTT.